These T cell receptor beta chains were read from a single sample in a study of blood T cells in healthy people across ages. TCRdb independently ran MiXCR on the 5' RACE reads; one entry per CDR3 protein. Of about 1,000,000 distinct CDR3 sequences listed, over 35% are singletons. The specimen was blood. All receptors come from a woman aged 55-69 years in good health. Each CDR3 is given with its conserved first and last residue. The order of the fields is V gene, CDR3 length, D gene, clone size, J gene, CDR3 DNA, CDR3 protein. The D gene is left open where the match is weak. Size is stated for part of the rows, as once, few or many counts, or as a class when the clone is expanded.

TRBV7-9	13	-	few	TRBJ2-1	TGTGCCAGCAGCCCTTGGGGAGACAATGAGCAGTTCTTC	CASSPWGDNEQFF
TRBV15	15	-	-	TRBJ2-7	TGTGCCACCAGCAGAGTTGGGGACTTATCCTACGAGCAGTACTTC	CATSRVGDLSYEQYF
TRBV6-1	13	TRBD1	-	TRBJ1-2	TGTGCCAGCATTAAGGACAGGATATATGGCTACACCTTC	CASIKDRIYGYTF
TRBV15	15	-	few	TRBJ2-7	TGTGCCACCAGCAGAGATCCGGCCGCTTCCTACGAGCAGTACTTC	CATSRDPAASYEQYF
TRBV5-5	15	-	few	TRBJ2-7	TGTGCCAGCAGCTCTACGGCTAGTCTTGACTACGAGCAGTACTTC	CASSSTASLDYEQYF
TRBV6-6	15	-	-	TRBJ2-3	TGTGCCAACAGTGGACCGGGAGATTGGGCAGATACGCGGTATTTT	CANSGPGDWADTRYF
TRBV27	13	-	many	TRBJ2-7	TGTGCCAGCAGCTCTAACCCCCTATACGAGCAGTACTTC	CASSSNPLYEQYF
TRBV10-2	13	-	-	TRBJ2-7	TGCGCCAGCAGTGGACAGGTTCACGACGAGCAGTACTTC	CASSGQVHDEQYF
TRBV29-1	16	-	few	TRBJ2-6	TGCAGCGTTGTCGGGGCGTTACACTCTGGGGCCAACGTCCTGACTTTC	CSVVGALHSGANVLTF
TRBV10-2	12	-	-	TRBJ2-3	TGCGCCAGCAGTGGCCCTACGGGGCCGCAGTATTTT	CASSGPTGPQYF
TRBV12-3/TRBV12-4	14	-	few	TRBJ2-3	TGTGCCAGCAGACGAGTGGCAGGCACAGATACGCAGTATTTT	CASRRVAGTDTQYF
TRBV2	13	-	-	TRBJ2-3	TGTGCCAGCACCCCCACTCGCACAGATACGCAGTATTTT	CASTPTRTDTQYF
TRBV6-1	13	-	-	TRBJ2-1	TGTGCCAGCAGGGCCGGGGTTTACAATGAGCAGTTCTTC	CASRAGVYNEQFF
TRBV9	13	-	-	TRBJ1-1	TGTGCCAGCAGCGTCACCGTGGAGAGTGGAGCTTTCTTT	CASSVTVESGAFF
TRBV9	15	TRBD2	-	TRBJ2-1	TGTGCCAGCAGCGTAAAAAGCGGGGGAATTAATGAGCAGTTCTTC	CASSVKSGGINEQFF
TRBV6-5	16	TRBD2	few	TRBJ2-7	TGTGCCAGCAGTTACCGGGCGGGACTAGCTTTTTACGAGCAGTACTTC	CASSYRAGLAFYEQYF
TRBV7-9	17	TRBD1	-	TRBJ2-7	TGTGCCAGCAGCTTAGGATCACCCGGGACAGGGTCCTACGAGCAGTACTTC	CASSLGSPGTGSYEQYF
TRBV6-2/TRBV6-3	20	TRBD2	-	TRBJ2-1	TGTGCCAGCAGTCCCCCTCCGTGGACTAGCGGGAGCTACTCCTACAATGAGCAGTTCTTC	CASSPPPWTSGSYSYNEQFF
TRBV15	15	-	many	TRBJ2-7	TGTGCCACCAGCAAGGGACCTGATAGCTCCTACGAGCAGTACTTC	CATSKGPDSSYEQYF
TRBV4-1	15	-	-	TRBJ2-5	TGCGCCAGCACCACCGCGGGGGCGGGGGAAGAGACCCAGTACTTC	CASTTAGAGEETQYF
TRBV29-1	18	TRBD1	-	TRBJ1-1	TGCAGCGTTGCCCCAGGGGGGGGGCTGGGGTCAATGAACACTGAAGCTTTCTTT	CSVAPGGGLGSMNTEAFF
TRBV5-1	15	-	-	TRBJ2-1	TGCGCCAGCAGCTTGTGGGAAAACTCCTACAATGAGCAGTTCTTC	CASSLWENSYNEQFF
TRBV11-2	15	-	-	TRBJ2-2	TGTGCCAGCAGCTTACGATACGAGGAGACCGGGGAGCTGTTTTTT	CASSLRYEETGELFF
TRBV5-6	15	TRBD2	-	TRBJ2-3	TGTGCCAGCGGCCAGGCGACTAGCCGAGGAGATACGCAGTATTTT	CASGQATSRGDTQYF
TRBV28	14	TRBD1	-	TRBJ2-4	TGTGCCAGCAGCGTGACAGGGGGCGAAGGCATTCAGTACTTC	CASSVTGGEGIQYF
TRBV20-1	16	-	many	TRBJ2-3	TGCAGTGCCACCGTACGACTAGGGAGTAGCACAGATACGCAGTATTTT	CSATVRLGSSTDTQYF
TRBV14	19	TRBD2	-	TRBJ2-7	TGTGCCAGCAGCCGTTCACCGGGACGAGCGGGAGAGTTCACCTACGAGCAGTACTTC	CASSRSPGRAGEFTYEQYF